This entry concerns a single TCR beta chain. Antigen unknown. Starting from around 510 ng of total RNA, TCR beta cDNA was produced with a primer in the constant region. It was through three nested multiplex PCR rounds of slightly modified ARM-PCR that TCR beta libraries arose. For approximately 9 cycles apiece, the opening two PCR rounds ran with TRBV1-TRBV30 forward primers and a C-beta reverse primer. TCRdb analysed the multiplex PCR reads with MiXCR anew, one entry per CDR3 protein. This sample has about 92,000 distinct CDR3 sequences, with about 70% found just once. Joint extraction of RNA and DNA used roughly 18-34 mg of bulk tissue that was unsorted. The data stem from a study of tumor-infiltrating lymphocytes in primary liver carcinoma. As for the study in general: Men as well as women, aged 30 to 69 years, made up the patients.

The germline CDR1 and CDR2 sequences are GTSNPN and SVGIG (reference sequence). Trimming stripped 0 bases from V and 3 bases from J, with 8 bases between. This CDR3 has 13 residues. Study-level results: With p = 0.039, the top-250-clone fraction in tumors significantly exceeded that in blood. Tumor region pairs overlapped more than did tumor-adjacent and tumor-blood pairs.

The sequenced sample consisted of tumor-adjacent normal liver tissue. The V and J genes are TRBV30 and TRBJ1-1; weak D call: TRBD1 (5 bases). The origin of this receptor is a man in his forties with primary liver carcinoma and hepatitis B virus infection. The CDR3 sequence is CAWSVRGDTEAFF. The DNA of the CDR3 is TGTGCCTGGAGTGTACGAGGGGACACTGAAGCTTTCTTT.